The clone carrying this TCR beta chain was detected only a few times. The antigen is unknown. The CDR3 runs to 13 residues. The V gene lost 4 bases and the J gene lost 5 bases, with 11 bases spanning the gap. Germline lookup yields CDR1 LGHNA and CDR2 YSLEER. The authors ran a second PCR of roughly 6 to 12 cycles using a sample-barcoded 5' primer and a J-beta primer mix. Tagging of each cDNA molecule was performed by a template-switch adaptor with 12 random nucleotides. TCRdb redid the calling of the 5' RACE reads with MiXCR, one entry per CDR3 protein. Of around 1,000,000 distinct CDR3 sequences listed, about 23% are singletons. The sample originates from a study of blood T cells in healthy people across ages. Findings of the study overall: While age rose, TCR beta diversity per million T cells dropped in a roughly linear way.

The sample also formed part of further work on T cells of mothers and their children.

This sequence was found in a girl between 2 and 10 years old in good health. The sequencing sample was made of blood. The rearrangement links TRBV4-3 to TRBJ2-5; D is uncertain. CDR3 region: CASSPQERETQYF. Here the CDR3 DNA reads TGCGCCAGCAGCCCCCAGGAACGGGAGACCCAGTACTTC.